The table lists the clone carrying this T cell receptor beta chain with a few counts. CDR3 size: 15 residues. Trimming left V 0 bases short and J 0 bases short, with 8 bases between. From germline, CDR1 is MGHRA and CDR2 YSYEKL. This specimen comes from a study of blood T cell repertoires in COVID-19. Study details: Spain, Italy and the United States supplied samples that represented acute and convalescent COVID-19.

In the study's own analysis: Estimated nucleated cell counts came from reference gene primer amplification. Method: immunoSEQ multiplex PCR; TCRdb's copy keeps in-frame clones and lacks some. V, J and clone size are those of that table, while D and trimming were read from the DNA. The sample consists of fewer than 200,000 clones, approximately 73% of them appearing once. The J gene is TRBJ1-2, the V gene TRBV4-1; D call uncertain. Input material: peripheral blood. The sequence was obtained from a woman older than 75 with acute or convalescent COVID-19. The CDR3 region has the DNA TGCGCCAGCAGCCAAGAGGAGGCCTCTAACTATGGCTACACCTTC. Translation gives CASSQEEASNYGYTF.